This TCR beta chain is from a study of spatial heterogeneity in lung cancer. This clonotype has just one count. Time point denoted: sample taken at primary tumor resection. Researchers sequenced whole RNA taken from tumor, nontumor lung or frozen PBMC without sorting. The donors were 55 to 80 patients with non-small cell lung cancer that was early-stage and untreated. TCRdb re-called the 5' RACE reads through MiXCR, storing one row per CDR3 protein. There are tens of thousands of distinct CDR3 sequences in the sample; 10% to 15% occur only once, and roughly 6.9% lies in the top ten. The clonotype originates from a male donor with early-stage non-small cell lung cancer. The source material was PBMCs, sampled at surgery.

In nucleotides, the CDR3 is TGTGCCTGGAGTGTACGGCGGATTAGCACAGATACGCAGTATTTT. Translated, it gives CAWSVRRISTDTQYF. The genes are TRBV30 and TRBJ2-3; D is unresolved. Germline V CDR1 and CDR2: GTSNPN, SVGIG (reference sequence). The V and J ends lost 0 bases and 0 bases respectively, with 10 bases between them. The CDR3 length is 15 residues.